This T cell receptor beta chain appears in the sequencing data of a study of T cells in Graves' hyperthyroidism and ophthalmopathy. Per germline, CDR1 MDHEN and CDR2 SYDVKM. Unmatched junction bases numbered 21, after V lost 6 bases and J lost 2 bases. This CDR3 has 19 amino acids. General study points: Ophthalmopathy was predicted by the model a median of approximately 6 months ahead of onset.

The TCR beta CDR3 regions underwent amplification using RNA transcripts as the source. First-round RT-PCR targeting the TCR CDR3 was performed with the HTBI primer set. TCRdb itself ran the multiplex PCR reads through MiXCR, one entry per CDR3 protein. This sample has more than 500,000 distinct CDR3 sequences, with roughly 17% found just once. This clonotype was seen ten or more times. Antigen unknown. This TCR derives from a woman aged 25-40 years with Graves' hyperthyroidism. V gene TRBV28 combines with J gene TRBJ2-7; TRBD1 matches at 8 bases. Specimen: blood. DNA of the CDR3: TGTGCCAGCAGGGGAAGGACAGGGAGTGGTAGGGGGGATACCTACGAGCAGTACTTC. It translates to CASRGRTGSGRGDTYEQYF.